In this sample, the clone carrying this T cell receptor beta chain turned up once. Its matching antigen is unknown. The PCR ran on 60 Vbeta and 13 Jbeta primers. Produced via immunoSEQ multiplex PCR; TCRdb's table is partial and in-frame only. The data show 150,000 or so clones, with around 86% seen just once and less than 5% held by the top ten. The germline V and J ends were trimmed by 0 bases and 4 bases, with 16 bases remaining between them. Germline V gives CDR1 SGHAT, CDR2 FQNNGV. This CDR3 is 16 amino acids long. The source of the sample is a study of cytomegalovirus exposure and HLA in healthy donors. Points from the study as a whole: Altogether, some 160 TCR beta chains were recorded as cytomegalovirus-associated.

V and J are TRBV11-2 and TRBJ2-7; D unresolved. The sequence derives from a man aged 50 to 59 in good health and CMV-seropositive. Material: PBMCs. DNA of the CDR3: TGTGCCAGCAGCTTAGACGATTACTCTTACGCTTACGAGCAGTACTTC. Translated, it gives CASSLDDYSYAYEQYF.